This T cell receptor beta chain was recovered during a study of T cell clones after liver transplantation. TCRbeta sequences of proliferating CFSE-low MLR cells were labeled alloreactive. Pre-transplant recipient cells met graft donor PBMCs, splenocytes, lymph-node cells, or third-party PBMCs. Regarding the study as a whole: Small, mixed patient groups and varying post-transplant times limit these conclusions.

Concerning this clone: Its antigen is not identified.

The germline gives CDR1 SGHTS, CDR2 YDEGEE. Trimming cost V 1 base and J 2 bases, with 0 bases left between them. The CDR3 consists of 11 residues. Repertoires were generated with immunoSEQ multiplex PCR, while TCRdb's copy carries only in-frame clones and drops some. The table shows about 1,300 clones, with less than 35% occurring only once. This sequence originates from a human patient who received a liver transplant. Some of these T cells may belong to the graft donor. Sequencing used CD8+ T cells from PBMCs cultured with third-party cells. The chain is built from TRBV5-8 and TRBJ1-1, with no clear D. The CDR3 region is CASSLNTEAFF. The CDR3 DNA reads TGTGCCAGCAGCTTGAACACTGAAGCTTTCTTT.